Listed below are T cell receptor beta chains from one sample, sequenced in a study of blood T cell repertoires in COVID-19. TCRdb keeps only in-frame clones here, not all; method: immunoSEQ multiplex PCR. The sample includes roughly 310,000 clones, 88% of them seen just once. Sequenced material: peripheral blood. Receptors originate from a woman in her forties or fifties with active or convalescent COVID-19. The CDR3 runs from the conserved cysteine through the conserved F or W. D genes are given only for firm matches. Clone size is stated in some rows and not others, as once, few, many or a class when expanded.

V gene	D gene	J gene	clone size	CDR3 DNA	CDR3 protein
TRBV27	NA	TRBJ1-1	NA	TGTGCCAGCAGTGCGACGGGGAACACTGAAGCTTTCTTT	CASSATGNTEAFF
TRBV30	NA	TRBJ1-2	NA	TGTGCCTGGAGTATCGGGGGGAAATCTAACTATGGCTACACCTTC	CAWSIGGKSNYGYTF
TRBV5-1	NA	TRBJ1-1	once	TGCGCCAGCAGCTTGGTAGGGGCGAACACTGAAGCTTTCTTT	CASSLVGANTEAFF
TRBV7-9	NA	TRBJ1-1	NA	TGTGCCAGCAGTATGGGGCTGGGCACTGAAGCTTTCTTT	CASSMGLGTEAFF
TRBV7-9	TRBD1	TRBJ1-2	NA	TGTGCCAGCAGCCCCGGCCGGGACAGTCTTTATGAACGCTATGGCTACACCTTC	CASSPGRDSLYERYGYTF
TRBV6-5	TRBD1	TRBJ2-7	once	TGTGCCAGCAGTTACTCTAACAGGGGTTCCTACGAGCAGTACTTC	CASSYSNRGSYEQYF
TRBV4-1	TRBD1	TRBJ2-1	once	TGCGCCAGCAGCCCAGGGGGCTCCTACAATGAGCAGTTCTTC	CASSPGGSYNEQFF
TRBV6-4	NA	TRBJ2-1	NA	TGTGCCAGCAGTCCTTACTCCCAGGTATCCTACAATGAGCAGTTCTTC	CASSPYSQVSYNEQFF
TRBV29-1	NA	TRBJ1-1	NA	TGCAGCGTCGCACCCCGACAGGCGCCTAACACTGAAGCTTTCTTT	CSVAPRQAPNTEAFF
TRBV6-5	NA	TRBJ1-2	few	TGTGCCAGCAGTTACTCAAACCCCGAGGGTACCTATGGCTACACCTTC	CASSYSNPEGTYGYTF
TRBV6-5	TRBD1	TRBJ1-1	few	TGTGCCTGTGGGACAGGGAACACTGAAGCTTTCTTT	CACGTGNTEAFF
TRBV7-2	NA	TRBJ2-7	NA	TGTGCCAGCAGCTTAGTCGAGACAGCAGGCTACGAGCAGTACTTC	CASSLVETAGYEQYF
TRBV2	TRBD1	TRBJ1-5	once	TGTGCCAGCAGTGATGGCCAGGGGGGCAATCAGCCCCAGCATTTT	CASSDGQGGNQPQHF
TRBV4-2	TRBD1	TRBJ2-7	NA	TGTGCCAGCAGCCTCCGCACAGGGGACGAGCAGTACTTC	CASSLRTGDEQYF
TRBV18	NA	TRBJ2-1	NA	TGTGCCAGCTCCCTCAACTATAGGTTTATCAACAATGAGCAGTTCTTC	CASSLNYRFINNEQFF
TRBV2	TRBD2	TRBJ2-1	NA	TGTGCCGGGGAAGCGGGGGGCTACAATGAGCAGTTCTTC	CAGEAGGYNEQFF
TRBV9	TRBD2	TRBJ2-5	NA	TGTGCCAGCAGCGTAGGTGGGGGGGTGGAGACCCAGTACTTC	CASSVGGGVETQYF
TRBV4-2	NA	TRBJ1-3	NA	TGTGCCAGCAGCCGCTGGACAGAACTGAAATCTGGAAACACCATATATTTT	CASSRWTELKSGNTIYF
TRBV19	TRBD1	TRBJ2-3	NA	TGTGCCAGTAGTTTCATGCCGACAGGGAAGTCAGATACGCAGTATTTT	CASSFMPTGKSDTQYF
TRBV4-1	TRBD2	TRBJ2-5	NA	TGCGCCAGCAGCCAAAGATCTAGCGGGGCCCAAGAGACCCAGTACTTC	CASSQRSSGAQETQYF
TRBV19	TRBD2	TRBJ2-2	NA	TGTGCCAGTAGTCCCCCCGGGACTAGCGGGAGGCCGCCCACCGGGGAGCTGTTTTTT	CASSPPGTSGRPPTGELFF
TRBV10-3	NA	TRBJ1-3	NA	TGTGCCATCAGTGATTCGTACTCTGGAAACACCATATATTTT	CAISDSYSGNTIYF
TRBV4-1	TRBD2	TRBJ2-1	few	TGCGCCAGCAGCCAACCACTAGCGGGGAGAAATGAGCAGTTCTTC	CASSQPLAGRNEQFF
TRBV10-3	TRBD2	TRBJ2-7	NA	TGTGCCACGAACAACCCAACAACTAGCGGGAGCCAGTACTTC	CATNNPTTSGSQYF
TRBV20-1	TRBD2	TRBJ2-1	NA	TGCAGTGCTAGTGATAGCGGGGGGGCCCGGACTGAGCAGTTCTTC	CSASDSGGARTEQFF
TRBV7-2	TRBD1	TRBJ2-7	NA	TGTGCCAGCAGCTTAGCTGGACAGGGGCTTTACGAGCAGTACTTC	CASSLAGQGLYEQYF
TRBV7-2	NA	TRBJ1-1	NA	TGTGCCAGCAGCTTAGATCGGAACACTGAAGCTTTCTTT	CASSLDRNTEAFF
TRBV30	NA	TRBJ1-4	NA	TGTGCCTGGAACCGGGCAACTAATGAAAAACTGTTTTTT	CAWNRATNEKLFF
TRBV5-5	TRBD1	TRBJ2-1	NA	TGTGCCAGCAGTTGGGACAGGGTTTCATACAATGAGCAGTTCTTC	CASSWDRVSYNEQFF
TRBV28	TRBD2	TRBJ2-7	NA	TGTGCCAGCAGTTTTAGCGGGCCAGCCTACGAGCAGTACTTC	CASSFSGPAYEQYF